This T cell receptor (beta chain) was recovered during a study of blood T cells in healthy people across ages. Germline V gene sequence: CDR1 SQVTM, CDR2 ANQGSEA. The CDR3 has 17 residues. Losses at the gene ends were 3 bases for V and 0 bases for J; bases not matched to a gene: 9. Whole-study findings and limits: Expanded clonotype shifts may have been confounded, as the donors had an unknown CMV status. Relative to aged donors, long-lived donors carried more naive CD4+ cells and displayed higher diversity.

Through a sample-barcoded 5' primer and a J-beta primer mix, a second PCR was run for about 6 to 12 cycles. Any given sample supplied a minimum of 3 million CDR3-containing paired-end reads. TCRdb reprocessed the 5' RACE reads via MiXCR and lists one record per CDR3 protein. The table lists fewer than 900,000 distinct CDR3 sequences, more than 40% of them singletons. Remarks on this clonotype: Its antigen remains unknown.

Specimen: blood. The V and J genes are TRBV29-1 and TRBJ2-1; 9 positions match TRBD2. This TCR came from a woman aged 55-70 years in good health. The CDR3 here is CSVEGLAVPSSYNEQFF. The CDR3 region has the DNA TGCAGCGTTGAGGGACTAGCAGTCCCGAGCTCCTACAATGAGCAGTTCTTC.